The text below deals with one T cell receptor (beta chain). The antigen is unknown. This sample was included in a study of cytomegalovirus exposure and HLA in healthy donors. Overall study findings and caveats: Common viral pathogens (according to a later analysis) appeared linked to several of the most significant clusters.

The PCR made use of 60 Vbeta and 13 Jbeta primers. Profiling relied on immunoSEQ multiplex PCR, and the TCRdb table lists in-frame clones only, not all of them. This table has about 110,000 clones, roughly 70% appearing once. Material for sequencing was PBMCs. This sequence was found in a man aged 30-40 years in good health and CMV-seropositive.

The CDR3 DNA reads TGTGCCTGGAAGCAAACGGGCACTGAAGCTTTCTTT. Translated, it gives CAWKQTGTEAFF. The chain employs TRBV30 and TRBJ1-1; D gene uncertain. Looked up from germline, CDR1 is GTSNPN and CDR2 is SVGIG (reference sequence). This CDR3 is 12 amino acids long. With 4 bases removed from V and 4 bases from J, the gap between germline ends came to 10 bases. The whole variable domain, remainder taken from reference TRBV30 and TRBJ1-1, is SQTIHQWPATLVQPVGSPLSLECTVEGTSNPNLYWYRQAAGRGLQLLFYSVGIGQISSEVPQNLSASRPQDRQFILSSKKLLLSDSGFYLCAWKQTGTEAFFGQGTRLTVV.